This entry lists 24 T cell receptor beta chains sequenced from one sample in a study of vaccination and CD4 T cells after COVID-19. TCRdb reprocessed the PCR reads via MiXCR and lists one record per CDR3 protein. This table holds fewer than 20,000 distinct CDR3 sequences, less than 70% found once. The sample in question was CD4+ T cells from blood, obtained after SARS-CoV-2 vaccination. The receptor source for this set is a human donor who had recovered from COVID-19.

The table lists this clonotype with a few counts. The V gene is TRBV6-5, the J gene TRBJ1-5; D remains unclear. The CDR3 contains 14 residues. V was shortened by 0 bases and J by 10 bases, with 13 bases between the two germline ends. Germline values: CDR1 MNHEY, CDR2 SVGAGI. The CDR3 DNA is TGTGCCAGCAGTTACTCGGGCCTAGCGGGACCCCAGCATTTT. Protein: CASSYSGLAGPQHF.

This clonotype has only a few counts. For the CDR3, the DNA is TGCAGTGCTGGGGACAGGGGATCGGATTCACCCCTCCACTTT. Residues: CSAGDRGSDSPLHF. The chain combines TRBV20-1 with TRBJ1-6; TRBD1 aligns across 10 bases. Germline values: CDR1 DFQATT, CDR2 SNEGSKA (reference sequence). Unmatched junction bases numbered 6, after V lost 5 bases and J lost 8 bases. This CDR3 has 14 residues.

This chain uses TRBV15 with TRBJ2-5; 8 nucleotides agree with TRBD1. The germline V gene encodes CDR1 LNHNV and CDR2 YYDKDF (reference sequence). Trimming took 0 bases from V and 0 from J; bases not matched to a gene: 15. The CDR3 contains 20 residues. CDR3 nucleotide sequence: TGTGCCACCAGCAGAGACCCGGCCGGTTGGGGGGACAGGCACCAAGAGACCCAGTACTTC. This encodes CATSRDPAGWGDRHQETQYF.

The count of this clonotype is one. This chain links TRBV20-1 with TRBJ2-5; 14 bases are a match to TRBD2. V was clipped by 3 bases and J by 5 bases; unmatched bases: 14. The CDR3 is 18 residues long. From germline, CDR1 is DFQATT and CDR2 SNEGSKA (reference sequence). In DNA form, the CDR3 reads TGCAGTGCTAGGGGACTAGCGGGAGACAGGGGGATTGGGGAGACCCAGTACTTC. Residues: CSARGLAGDRGIGETQYF.

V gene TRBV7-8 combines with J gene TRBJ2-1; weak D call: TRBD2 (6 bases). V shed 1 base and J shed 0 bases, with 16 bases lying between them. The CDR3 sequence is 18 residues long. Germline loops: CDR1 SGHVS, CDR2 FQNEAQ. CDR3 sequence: CASSLEMLATSSYNEQFF. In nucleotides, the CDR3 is TGTGCCAGCAGCTTAGAGATGCTAGCGACGAGCTCCTACAATGAGCAGTTCTTC.

CDR3 DNA sequence: TGTGCCAGCAGCTTAGCGCCGGGAGAGAGAGGCTACACCTTC. It translates to CASSLAPGERGYTF. The V and J genes are TRBV7-8 and TRBJ1-2; no reliable D call. The CDR3 is made up of 14 amino acids. Germline CDR1 and CDR2: SGHVS and FQNEAQ. The V end was cut by 0 bases, the J end by 8 bases, with 13 bases between.

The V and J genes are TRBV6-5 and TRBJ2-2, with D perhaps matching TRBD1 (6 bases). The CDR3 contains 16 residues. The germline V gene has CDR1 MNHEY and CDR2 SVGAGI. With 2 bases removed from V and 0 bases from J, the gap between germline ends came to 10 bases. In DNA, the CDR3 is TGTGCCAGCAGTTACCGCAGGGGCGCGAACACCGGGGAGCTGTTTTTT. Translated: CASSYRRGANTGELFF.

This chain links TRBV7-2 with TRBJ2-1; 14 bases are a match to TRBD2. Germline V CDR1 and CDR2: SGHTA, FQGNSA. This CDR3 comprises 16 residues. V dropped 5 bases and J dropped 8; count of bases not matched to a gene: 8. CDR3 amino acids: CASSVRLAGGRDEQFF. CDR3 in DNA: TGTGCCAGCAGCGTCAGACTAGCGGGAGGGCGGGATGAGCAGTTCTTC.

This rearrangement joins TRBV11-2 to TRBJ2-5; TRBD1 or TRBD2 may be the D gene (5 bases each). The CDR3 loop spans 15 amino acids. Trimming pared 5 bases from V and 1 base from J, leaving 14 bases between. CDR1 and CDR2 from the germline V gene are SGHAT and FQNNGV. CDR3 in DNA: TGTGCCAGCAGCCCAGAGGTGAGGGGCCAAGAGACCCAGTACTTC. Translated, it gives CASSPEVRGQETQYF. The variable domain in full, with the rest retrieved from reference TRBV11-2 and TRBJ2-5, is EAGVAQSPRYKIIEKRQSVAFWCNPISGHATLYWYQQILGQGPKLLIQFQNNGVVDDSQLPKDRFSAERLKGVDSTLKIQPAKLEDSAVYLCASSPEVRGQETQYFGPGTRLLVL.

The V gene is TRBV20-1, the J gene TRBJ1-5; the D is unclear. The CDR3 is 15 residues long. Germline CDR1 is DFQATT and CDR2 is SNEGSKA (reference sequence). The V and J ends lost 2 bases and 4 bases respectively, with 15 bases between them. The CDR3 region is CSARLGAEANQPQHF. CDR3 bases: TGCAGTGCTAGATTGGGCGCGGAGGCAAATCAGCCCCAGCATTTT.

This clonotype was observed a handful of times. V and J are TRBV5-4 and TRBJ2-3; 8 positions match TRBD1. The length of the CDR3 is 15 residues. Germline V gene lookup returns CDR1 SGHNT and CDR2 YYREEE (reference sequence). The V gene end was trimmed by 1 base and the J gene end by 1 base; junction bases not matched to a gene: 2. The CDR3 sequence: CASSLQGAGTDTQYF. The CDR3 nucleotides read TGTGCCAGCAGCTTGCAGGGGGCAGGCACAGATACGCAGTATTTT.

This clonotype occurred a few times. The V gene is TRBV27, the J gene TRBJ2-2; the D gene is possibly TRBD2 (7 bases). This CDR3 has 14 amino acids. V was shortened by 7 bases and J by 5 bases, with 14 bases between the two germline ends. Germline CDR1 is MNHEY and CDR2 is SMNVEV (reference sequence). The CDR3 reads CASKRGGTTGELFF. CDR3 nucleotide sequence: TGTGCCAGCAAGAGGGGGGGAACAACCGGGGAGCTGTTTTTT.

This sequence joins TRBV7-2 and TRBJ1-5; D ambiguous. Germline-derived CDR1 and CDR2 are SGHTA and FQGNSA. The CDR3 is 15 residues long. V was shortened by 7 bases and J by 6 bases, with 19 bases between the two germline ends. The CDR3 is CASTRGLYDGQPQHF. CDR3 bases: TGTGCCAGCACACGTGGGTTATACGACGGTCAGCCCCAGCATTTT. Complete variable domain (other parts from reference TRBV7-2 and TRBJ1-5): GAGVSQSPSNKVTEKGKDVELRCDPISGHTALYWYRQSLGQGLEFLIYFQGNSAPDKSGLPSDRFSAERTGGSVSTLTIQRTQQEDSAVYLCASTRGLYDGQPQHFGDGTRLSIL.

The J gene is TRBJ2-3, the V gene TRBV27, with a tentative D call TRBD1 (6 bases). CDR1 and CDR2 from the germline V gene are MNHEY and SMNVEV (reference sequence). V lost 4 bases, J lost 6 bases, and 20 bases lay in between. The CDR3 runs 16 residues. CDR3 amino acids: CASSYTGWGRFDTQYF. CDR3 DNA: TGTGCCAGCAGTTATACAGGGTGGGGTCGTTTTGATACGCAGTATTTT.

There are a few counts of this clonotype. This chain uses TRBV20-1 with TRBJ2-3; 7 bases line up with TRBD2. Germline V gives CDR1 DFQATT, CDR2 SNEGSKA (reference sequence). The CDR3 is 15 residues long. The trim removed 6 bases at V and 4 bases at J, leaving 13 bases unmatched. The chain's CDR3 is CSASGRASGPDTQYF. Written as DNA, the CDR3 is TGCAGTGCCAGTGGACGGGCTAGCGGCCCAGATACGCAGTATTTT.

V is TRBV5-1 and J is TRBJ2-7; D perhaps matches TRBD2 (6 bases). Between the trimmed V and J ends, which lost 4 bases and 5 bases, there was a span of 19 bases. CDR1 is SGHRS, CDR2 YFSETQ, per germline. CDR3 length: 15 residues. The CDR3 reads CASSHGAGSGDEQYF. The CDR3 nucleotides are TGCGCCAGCAGCCATGGTGCGGGGAGTGGCGACGAGCAGTACTTC.

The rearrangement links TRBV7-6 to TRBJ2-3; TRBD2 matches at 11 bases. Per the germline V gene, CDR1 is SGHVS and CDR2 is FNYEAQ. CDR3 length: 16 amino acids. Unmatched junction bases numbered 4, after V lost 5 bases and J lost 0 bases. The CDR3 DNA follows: TGTGCCAGCAGCCAAAGACTAGCGGGGAGCACAGATACGCAGTATTTT. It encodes CASSQRLAGSTDTQYF.

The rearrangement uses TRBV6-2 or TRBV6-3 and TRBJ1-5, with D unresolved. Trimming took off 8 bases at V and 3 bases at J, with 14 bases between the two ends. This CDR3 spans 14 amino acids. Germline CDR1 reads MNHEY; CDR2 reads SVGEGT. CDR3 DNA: TGTGCCAGCGTGGACCCGGGTCTCAATCAGCCCCAGCATTTT. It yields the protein CASVDPGLNQPQHF.

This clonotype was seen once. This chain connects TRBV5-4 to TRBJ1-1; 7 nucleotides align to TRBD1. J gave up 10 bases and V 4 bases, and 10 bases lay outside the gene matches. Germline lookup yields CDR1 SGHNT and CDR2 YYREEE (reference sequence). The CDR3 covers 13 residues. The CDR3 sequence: CASSVVQGRGAFF. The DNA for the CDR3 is TGTGCCAGCAGCGTAGTACAGGGGAGAGGAGCTTTCTTT.

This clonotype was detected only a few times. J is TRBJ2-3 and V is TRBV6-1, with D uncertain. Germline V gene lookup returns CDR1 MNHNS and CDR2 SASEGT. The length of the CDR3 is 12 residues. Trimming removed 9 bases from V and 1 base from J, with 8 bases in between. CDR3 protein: CASCPGTDTQYF. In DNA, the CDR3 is TGTGCCAGTTGCCCTGGCACAGATACGCAGTATTTT.

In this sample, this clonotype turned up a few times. The DNA for the CDR3 is TGTGCCAGCAGCCGTGGCGTGCGCCAGCCCCAGCATTTT. Encoded protein: CASSRGVRQPQHF. The V gene is TRBV7-9, the J gene TRBJ1-5; D not resolved. In germline, CDR1 is SEHNR, CDR2 FQNEAQ (reference sequence). The V gene lost 5 bases and the J gene lost 7 bases, with 12 bases spanning the gap. This CDR3 has 13 residues.

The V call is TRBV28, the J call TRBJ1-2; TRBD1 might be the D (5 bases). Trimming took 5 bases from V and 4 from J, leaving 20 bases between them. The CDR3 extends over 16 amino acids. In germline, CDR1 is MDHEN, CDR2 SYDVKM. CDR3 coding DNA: TGTGCCAGCAGTACCGTGGGGCAGACTATAGGCTATGGCTACACCTTC. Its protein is CASSTVGQTIGYGYTF.

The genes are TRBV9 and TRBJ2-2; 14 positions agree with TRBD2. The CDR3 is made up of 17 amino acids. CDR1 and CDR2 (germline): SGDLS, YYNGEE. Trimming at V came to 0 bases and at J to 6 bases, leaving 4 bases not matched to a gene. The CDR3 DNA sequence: TGTGCCAGCAGCGTAGGACTAGCGGGAGGGCCAGCCGGGGAGCTGTTTTTT. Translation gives CASSVGLAGGPAGELFF.

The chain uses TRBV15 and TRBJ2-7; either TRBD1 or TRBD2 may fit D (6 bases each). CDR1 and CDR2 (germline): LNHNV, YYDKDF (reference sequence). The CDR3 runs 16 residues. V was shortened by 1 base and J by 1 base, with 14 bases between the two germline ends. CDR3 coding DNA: TGTGCCACCAGCAGAGGGGGCGGAGGGGGATCCTACGAGCAGTACTTC. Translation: CATSRGGGGGSYEQYF.